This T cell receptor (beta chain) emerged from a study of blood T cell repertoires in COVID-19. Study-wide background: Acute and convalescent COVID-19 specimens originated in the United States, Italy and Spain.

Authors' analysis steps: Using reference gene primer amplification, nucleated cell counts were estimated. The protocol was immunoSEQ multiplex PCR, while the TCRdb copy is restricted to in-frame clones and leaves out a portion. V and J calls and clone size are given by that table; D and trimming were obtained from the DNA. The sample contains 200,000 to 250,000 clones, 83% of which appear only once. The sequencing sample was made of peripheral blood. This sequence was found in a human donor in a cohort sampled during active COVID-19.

The CDR3 spells CASSPRDRGRRSEAFF. Here the CDR3 DNA reads TGTGCCAGCAGCCCGCGGGACAGGGGACGTCGAAGTGAAGCTTTCTTT. The V and J genes are TRBV9 and TRBJ1-1; 10 bases agree with TRBD1. The CDR3 consists of 16 residues. V shed 4 bases and J 7 bases; nucleotides not matched to a gene: 13. CDR1 SGDLS and CDR2 YYNGEE come from the germline V gene.